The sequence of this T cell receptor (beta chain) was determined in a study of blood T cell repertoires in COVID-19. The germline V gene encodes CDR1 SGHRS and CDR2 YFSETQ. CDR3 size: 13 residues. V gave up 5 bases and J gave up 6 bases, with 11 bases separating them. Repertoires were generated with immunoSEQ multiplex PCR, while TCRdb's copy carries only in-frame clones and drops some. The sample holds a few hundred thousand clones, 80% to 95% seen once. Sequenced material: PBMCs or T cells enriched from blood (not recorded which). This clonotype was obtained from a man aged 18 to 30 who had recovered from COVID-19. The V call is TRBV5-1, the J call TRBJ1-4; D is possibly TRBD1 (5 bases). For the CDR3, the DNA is TGCGCCAGCAGAGCCGGGGGGGATGAAAAACTGTTTTTT. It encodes CASRAGGDEKLFF. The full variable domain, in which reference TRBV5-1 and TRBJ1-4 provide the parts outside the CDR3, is KAGVTQTPRYLIKTRGQQVTLSCSPISGHRSVSWYQQTPGQGLQFLFEYFSETQRNKGNFPGRFSGRQFSNSRSEMNVSTLELGDSALYLCASRAGGDEKLFFGSGTQLSVL.